A single T cell receptor beta chain is shown here with its context. Its antigen is undetermined. This sample was taken from a study of cytomegalovirus exposure and HLA in healthy donors. For the study at large: Among about 179 million T cells, an earlier analysis found 120 million or so unique TCR beta sequences. Study observations and caveats: The authors considered a cluster of highly shared sequence variants likely to be a sequencing artifact. Exclusion as indistinguishable affected some V segments, including TRBV6-2 and TRBV6-3. Earlier analysis looked at TCR beta V segments, and most were productive about 90% or about 30% of the time.

The PCR had 60 Vbeta and 13 Jbeta primers. This table comes from immunoSEQ multiplex PCR, and its TCRdb copy is limited to in-frame clones, with some not included. The sample yields about 90,000 clones, around 78% seen once. V was shortened by 5 bases and J by 1 base, with 11 bases between the two germline ends. There are 14 residues in the CDR3. The germline V gene has CDR1 SGHTA and CDR2 FQGTGA. The sequenced sample consisted of PBMCs. V is TRBV7-3 and J is TRBJ1-1; tentative D call: TRBD1 (6 bases). The TCR was taken from a man aged 25-45 years in good health and CMV-seronegative. The CDR3, as DNA: TGTGCCAGCAGCCTTCTGGGGGCGAACACTGAAGCTTTCTTT. This encodes CASSLLGANTEAFF.